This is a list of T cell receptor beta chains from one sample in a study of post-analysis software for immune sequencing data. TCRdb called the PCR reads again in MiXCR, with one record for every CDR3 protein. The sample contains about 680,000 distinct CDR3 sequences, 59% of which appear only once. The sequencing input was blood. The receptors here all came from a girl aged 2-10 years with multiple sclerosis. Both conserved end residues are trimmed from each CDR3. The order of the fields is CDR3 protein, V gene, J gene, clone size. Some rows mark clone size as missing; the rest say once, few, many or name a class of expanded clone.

CDR3: ASSQAWEGWRDEQY
V: TRBV4-1
J: TRBJ2-7
size: -

CDR3: AITSLDRQETQY
V: TRBV10-3
J: TRBJ2-5
size: -

CDR3: ASSLGQGVGYGYT
V: TRBV7-2
J: TRBJ1-2
size: -

CDR3: SAGSPDRGYEQY
V: TRBV20-1
J: TRBJ2-7
size: -

CDR3: ASSRPGQGLETQY
V: TRBV4-2
J: TRBJ2-5
size: -

CDR3: ASSQGGAQRAQH
V: TRBV3-1
J: TRBJ1-5
size: -

CDR3: ASSFQGNQYLNRPQH
V: TRBV6-5
J: TRBJ1-5
size: -

CDR3: ASSLGRGGGDGYT
V: TRBV7-9
J: TRBJ1-2
size: -

CDR3: ASSFSGLYSYGQY
V: TRBV5-1
J: TRBJ2-5
size: -

CDR3: ASGRYEQF
V: TRBV27
J: TRBJ2-1
size: -

CDR3: ASSPQITGGAGEQY
V: TRBV6-2/TRBV6-3
J: TRBJ2-7
size: -

CDR3: SAGLPSSYNEQF
V: TRBV29-1
J: TRBJ2-1
size: few

CDR3: ASSQEKSLAGGQDTQY
V: TRBV4-2
J: TRBJ2-3
size: -

CDR3: ATSDLRSRGAEQY
V: TRBV24-1
J: TRBJ2-7
size: -

CDR3: ASSLRLAGGPTDTQY
V: TRBV7-9
J: TRBJ2-3
size: -

CDR3: SAGQGRNTEAF
V: TRBV20-1
J: TRBJ1-1
size: few

CDR3: ASTATGAVLT
V: TRBV7-9
J: TRBJ2-6
size: -

CDR3: SARTLDRDVQRTDTQY
V: TRBV20-1
J: TRBJ2-3
size: few

CDR3: ASSPSTGTDTQY
V: TRBV7-6
J: TRBJ2-3
size: -

CDR3: ASSFTPGHGANVLT
V: TRBV5-1
J: TRBJ2-6
size: -

CDR3: ASAYGVETQY
V: TRBV5-1
J: TRBJ2-5
size: -

CDR3: SARPTGVADTQY
V: TRBV20-1
J: TRBJ2-3
size: few

CDR3: ASSPTKDSYEQY
V: TRBV18
J: TRBJ2-7
size: few

CDR3: ASSVGQGGNGYT
V: TRBV9
J: TRBJ1-2
size: -

CDR3: ASTFDGNYGYT
V: TRBV28
J: TRBJ1-2
size: few

CDR3: AWMMERGDIQY
V: TRBV30
J: TRBJ2-4
size: -

CDR3: SVEQAGGTYNEQF
V: TRBV29-1
J: TRBJ2-1
size: -

CDR3: ASRAGFSTDTQY
V: TRBV6-4
J: TRBJ2-3
size: -

CDR3: ASSLKGLEQY
V: TRBV5-6
J: TRBJ2-7
size: once

CDR3: SVDYYGGEF
V: TRBV29-1
J: TRBJ2-1
size: -

CDR3: ASSFVGTATDTQY
V: TRBV7-2
J: TRBJ2-3
size: -

CDR3: ASSPRSSTGTYEQY
V: TRBV6-5
J: TRBJ2-7
size: few

CDR3: ASSPWRGALSGTDTQY
V: TRBV7-2
J: TRBJ2-3
size: few

CDR3: ASSTGEMWATEAF
V: TRBV5-1
J: TRBJ1-1
size: few

CDR3: ASSQGARGVNQPQH
V: TRBV16
J: TRBJ1-5
size: -

CDR3: ASSLGGQRPLNTEAF
V: TRBV5-1
J: TRBJ1-1
size: -

CDR3: ASSLGHLFNEQF
V: TRBV7-9
J: TRBJ2-1
size: -